A selection of T cell receptor beta chains follows, all from one sample in a study of blood T cell repertoires in COVID-19. TCRdb keeps only in-frame clones here, not all; method: immunoSEQ multiplex PCR. Of 200,000 or so clones in the sample, 80% were seen once. Sequencing was performed on peripheral blood. The receptors here all came from a woman in her 70s with acute or convalescent COVID-19. The CDR3 runs from the conserved cysteine through the conserved F or W. The D gene is left open where the match is weak. Clone size is given for some rows only: seen once, a few or many times, or a class if the clone is expanded.

V gene,clone size,D gene,J gene,CDR3 DNA,CDR3 protein
TRBV5-3,-,-,TRBJ1-2,TGTGCCAGAAGCTTGGCAGGCAGGGTCATCTATGGCTACACCTTC,CARSLAGRVIYGYTF
TRBV5-1,-,-,TRBJ2-1,TGCGCCAGCAGCTTGGGGGACTTAGGCTTTTACAATGAGCAGTTCTTC,CASSLGDLGFYNEQFF
TRBV24-1,-,-,TRBJ2-3,TGTGCCACCAGTGGCGGAGATGGGTGGGCAGATACGCAGTATTTT,CATSGGDGWADTQYF
TRBV30,-,TRBD2,TRBJ2-3,TGTGCCTACTCGGGTCTAGCGGGATTCACAGATACGCAGTATTTT,CAYSGLAGFTDTQYF
TRBV5-4,-,-,TRBJ1-1,TGTGCCAGCCGCGACCTCAGGGCGCCTAAGACTGAAGCTTTCTTT,CASRDLRAPKTEAFF
TRBV4-2,-,-,TRBJ1-3,TGTGCCAGCAGCTATCAACGGGGCTCTGGAAACACCATATATTTT,CASSYQRGSGNTIYF
TRBV18,once,-,TRBJ1-3,TGTGCCAGCTCACGACCTCAGGTGATCTCTGGAAACACCATATATTTT,CASSRPQVISGNTIYF
TRBV28,-,-,TRBJ2-4,TGTGCCAGCAGTTTTCTGGTCAGAAACATTCAGTACTTC,CASSFLVRNIQYF
TRBV6-5,-,-,TRBJ2-1,TGTGCCAGCAGTTACTCGATACGGGACTCCTACAATGAGCAGTTCTTC,CASSYSIRDSYNEQFF
TRBV6-5,-,TRBD1,TRBJ1-1,TGTGCCACTACTAAGACAGGGGTGCCAACTGAAGCTTTCTTT,CATTKTGVPTEAFF
TRBV5-1,-,TRBD1,TRBJ1-1,TGCGCCAGCAGCCCAACAGGGGGAGGCACTGAAGCTTTCTTT,CASSPTGGGTEAFF
TRBV6-5,once,-,TRBJ1-5,TGTGCCGGGTCAGGGGACAAGACCAATCAGCCCCAGCATTTT,CAGSGDKTNQPQHF
TRBV29-1,-,TRBD1,TRBJ1-1,TGCAGCGTAACAGGGGATTACACTGAAGCTTTCTTT,CSVTGDYTEAFF
TRBV11-2,-,-,TRBJ1-1,TGTGCCAGCAGCCTGCCAGGGCCCTTCACTGAAGCTTTCTTT,CASSLPGPFTEAFF
TRBV27,-,TRBD1,TRBJ1-4,TGTGCCAGCAGTTCGCCGGGACAGGGCGGTGGTGAAAAACTGTTTTTT,CASSSPGQGGGEKLFF
TRBV12-5,-,TRBD1,TRBJ2-3,TGTGCTAGTGGTACCGGGACAGGGCTGGCAGATACGCAGTATTTT,CASGTGTGLADTQYF
TRBV2,few,-,TRBJ1-5,TGTGCCAGCAGTGAAGGTCGAGGGTGGGGAAGCAATCAGCCCCAGCATTTT,CASSEGRGWGSNQPQHF